This paragraph covers one TCR beta chain sequence. The specificity of this receptor is unknown. Base qualities were left out, and no much larger clone turns up one base away. This record belongs to a study of CD8 T cells in ankylosing spondylitis (TCRdb year 2017). Looking at the study overall: The study profiled T cell receptor beta repertoires in healthy donors and ankylosing spondylitis patients to find disease-linked TCR variants. The whole study cohort included about a hundred healthy donors and roughly 24 ankylosing spondylitis patients. Samples of peripheral blood were taken, and for ankylosing spondylitis patients, synovial fluid was collected as well.

For sequencing, an Illumina HiSeq 2500 was employed. Quantitative 5'-RACE with molecular barcodes was the method used to prepare the TCR beta libraries. On the study's bioinformatics: Disease-linked TCR variants were identified with a new computational method built on a probabilistic model of VDJ rearrangement. TCRdb applied fastp at Q25 and MiXCR to the public reads, then kept only in-frame beta chains. CDR3 protein duplicates are merged, each entry listing the most common genes and DNA. What appears here as the V and J calls and clone size reflects TCRdb's work, not the paper's. The sample profile shows about 250,000 distinct CDR3 sequences; about 10% of them were found once. The ten largest clones take up 2.6% of the sample. Overall results and qualifications from the work: Some of the motif variants had been reported before in the synovial fluid and blood of reactive arthritis patients, a finding that suggests common disease-initiation mechanisms. A TCR beta motif of several highly homologous amino acid variants appeared characteristic of blood from ankylosing spondylitis patients. The disease-linked clones showed a CD8+ phenotype and occurred at relatively low frequencies in peripheral blood. The disease-linked clones were reported as significantly enriched in matched synovial fluid samples from ankylosing spondylitis patients.

For this chain, trimming is 2 bases at the V end and 2 bases at the J end, and the number of junction bases without a gene match is 7. The germline V gene gives CDR1 as SNHLY and CDR2 as FYNNEI. The CDR3 goes from the cysteine to the phenylalanine over 16 residues. Only CDR3 DNA remains: 48 bases, in frame from the first base. The sample taken for sequencing was blood, either unsorted or a sorted T cell fraction (not recorded which). The chain employs TRBV2 and TRBJ2-3; 7 bases in the middle match TRBD2. The clonotype originates from a male donor with ankylosing spondylitis or in good health (not recorded which). The CDR3: CASSENRGVNTDTQYF. The DNA reads as follows: TGTGCCAGCAGTGAAAACCGGGGGGTCAACACAGATACGCAGTATTTT.